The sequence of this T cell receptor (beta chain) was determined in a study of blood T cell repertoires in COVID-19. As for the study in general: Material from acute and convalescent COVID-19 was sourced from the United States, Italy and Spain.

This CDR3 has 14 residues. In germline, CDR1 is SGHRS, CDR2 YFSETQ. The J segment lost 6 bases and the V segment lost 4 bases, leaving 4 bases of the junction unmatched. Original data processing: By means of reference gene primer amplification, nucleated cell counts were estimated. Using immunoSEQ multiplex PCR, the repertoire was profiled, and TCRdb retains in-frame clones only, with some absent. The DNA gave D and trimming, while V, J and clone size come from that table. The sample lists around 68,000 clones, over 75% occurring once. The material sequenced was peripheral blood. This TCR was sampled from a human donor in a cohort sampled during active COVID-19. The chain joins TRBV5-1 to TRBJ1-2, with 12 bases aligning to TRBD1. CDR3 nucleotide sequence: TGCGCCAGCAGCAGGGGACAGGGGGCGGATGGCTACACCTTC. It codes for CASSRGQGADGYTF.